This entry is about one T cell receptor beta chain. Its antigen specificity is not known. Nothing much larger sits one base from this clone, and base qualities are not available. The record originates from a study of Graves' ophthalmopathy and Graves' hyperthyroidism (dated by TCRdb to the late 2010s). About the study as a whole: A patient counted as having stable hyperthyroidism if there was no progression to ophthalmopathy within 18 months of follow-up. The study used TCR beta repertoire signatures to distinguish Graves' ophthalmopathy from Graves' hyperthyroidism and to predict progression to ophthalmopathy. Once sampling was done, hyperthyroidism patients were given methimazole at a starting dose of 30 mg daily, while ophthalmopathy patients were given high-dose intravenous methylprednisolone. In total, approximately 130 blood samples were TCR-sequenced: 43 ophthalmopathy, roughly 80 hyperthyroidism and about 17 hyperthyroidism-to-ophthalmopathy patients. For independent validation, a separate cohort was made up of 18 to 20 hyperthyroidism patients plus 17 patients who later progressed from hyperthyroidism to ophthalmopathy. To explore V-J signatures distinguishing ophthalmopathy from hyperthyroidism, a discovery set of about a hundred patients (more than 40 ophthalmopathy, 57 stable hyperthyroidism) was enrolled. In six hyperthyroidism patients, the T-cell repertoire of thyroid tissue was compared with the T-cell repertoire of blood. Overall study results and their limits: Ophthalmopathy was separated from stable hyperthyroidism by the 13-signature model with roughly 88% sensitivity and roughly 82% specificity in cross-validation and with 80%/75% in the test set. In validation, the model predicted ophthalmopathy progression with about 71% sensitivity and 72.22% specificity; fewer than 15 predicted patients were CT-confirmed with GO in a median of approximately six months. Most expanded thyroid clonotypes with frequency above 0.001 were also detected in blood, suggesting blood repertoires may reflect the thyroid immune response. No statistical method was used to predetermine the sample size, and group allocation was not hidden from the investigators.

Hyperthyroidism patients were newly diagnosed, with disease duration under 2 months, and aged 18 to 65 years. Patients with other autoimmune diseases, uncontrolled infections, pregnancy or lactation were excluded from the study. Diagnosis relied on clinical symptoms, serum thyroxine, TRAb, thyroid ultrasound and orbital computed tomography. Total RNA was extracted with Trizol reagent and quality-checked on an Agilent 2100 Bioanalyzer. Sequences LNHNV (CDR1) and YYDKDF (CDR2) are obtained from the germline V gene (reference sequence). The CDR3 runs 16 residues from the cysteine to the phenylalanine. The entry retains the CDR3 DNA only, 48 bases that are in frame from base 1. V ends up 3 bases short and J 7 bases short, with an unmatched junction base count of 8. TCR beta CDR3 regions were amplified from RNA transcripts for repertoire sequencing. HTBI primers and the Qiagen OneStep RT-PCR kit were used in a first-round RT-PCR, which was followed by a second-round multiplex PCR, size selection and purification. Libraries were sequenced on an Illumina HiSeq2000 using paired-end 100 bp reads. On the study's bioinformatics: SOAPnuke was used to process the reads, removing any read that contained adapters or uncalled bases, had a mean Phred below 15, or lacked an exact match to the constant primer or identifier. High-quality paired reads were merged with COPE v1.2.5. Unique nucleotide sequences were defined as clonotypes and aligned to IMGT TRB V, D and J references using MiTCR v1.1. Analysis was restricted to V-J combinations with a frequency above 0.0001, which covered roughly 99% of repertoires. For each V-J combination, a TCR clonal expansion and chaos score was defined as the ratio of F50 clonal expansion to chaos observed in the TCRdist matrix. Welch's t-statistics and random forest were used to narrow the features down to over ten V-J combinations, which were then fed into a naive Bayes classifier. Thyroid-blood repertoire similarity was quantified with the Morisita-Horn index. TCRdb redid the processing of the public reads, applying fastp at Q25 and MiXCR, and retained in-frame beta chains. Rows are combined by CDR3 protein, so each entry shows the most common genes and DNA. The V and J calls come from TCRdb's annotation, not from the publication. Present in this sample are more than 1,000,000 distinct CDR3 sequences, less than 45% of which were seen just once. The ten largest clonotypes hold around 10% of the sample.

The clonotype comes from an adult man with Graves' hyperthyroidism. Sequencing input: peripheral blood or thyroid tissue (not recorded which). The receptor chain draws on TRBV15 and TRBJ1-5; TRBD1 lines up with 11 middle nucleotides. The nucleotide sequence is TGTGCCACCAGCAGCCGGACAGGGGGCATGGGGCAGCCCCAGCATTTT. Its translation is CATSSRTGGMGQPQHF. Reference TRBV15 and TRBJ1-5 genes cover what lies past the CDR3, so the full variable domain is DAMVIQNPRYQVTQFGKPVTLSCSQTLNHNVMYWYQQKSSQAPKLLFHYYDKDFNNEADTPDNFQSRRPNTSFCFLDIRSPGLGDTAMYLCATSSRTGGMGQPQHFGDGTRLSIL.